Following are 15 T cell receptor beta chains from one sample sequenced in a study of a mutant IDH1 vaccine in newly diagnosed glioma. No cognate antigen is known for these TCRs. The assay was immunoSEQ multiplex PCR, and TCRdb's table has in-frame clones only and misses some. The repertoire consists of around 40,000 clones, with 65% to 85% occurring once and the leading ten covering over 2%. Time point here: week 23, last vaccination. Every single dose of the vaccine, 300 ug of mutant IDH1 20-mer peptide, came with topical imiquimod. Sequences were derived from PBMCs, sampled from a glioma patient whose treatment included an IDH1 peptide vaccine. The origin of the receptors is a woman under 30 with glioma. Some clones in this sample may be carry-over from other donors' samples.

V and J are TRBV6-5 and TRBJ1-2, with D tentatively TRBD1 (6 bases). The V and J ends lost 0 bases and 8 bases respectively, with 16 bases between them. Germline CDR1 MNHEY, CDR2 SVGAGI. There are 15 residues in the CDR3. CDR3 nucleotides: TGTGCCAGCAGTTACTCGGGGGGGGGCTCCCGCGGCTACACCTTC. As protein: CASSYSGGGSRGYTF.

The CDR3 sequence: CAISESSSSSYNSPLHF. The CDR3 nucleotides read TGTGCCATCAGTGAATCTTCCTCTAGCTCCTATAATTCACCCCTCCACTTT. The V and J genes are TRBV10-3 and TRBJ1-6; D remains unclear. V gave up 3 bases and J gave up 0 bases, with 12 bases separating them. Per the germline V gene, CDR1 is ENHRY and CDR2 is SYGVKD. This CDR3 has 17 amino acids.

The V and J genes are TRBV5-8 and TRBJ2-1; D perhaps matches TRBD2 (6 bases). Germline CDR1 and CDR2: SGHTS and YDEGEE. V lost 5 bases and J 10 bases, leaving 16 bases between the germline ends. The CDR3 runs 13 residues. The CDR3 sequence is CASRGTPIGEQFF. The DNA for the CDR3 is TGTGCCAGCAGGGGGACTCCTATTGGAGAGCAGTTCTTC.

The sample holds a few counts of this clone. This sequence joins TRBV9 and TRBJ1-4; TRBD1 matches at 7 bases. Trimming removed 3 bases from V and 3 bases from J; junction bases left unmatched: 2. The CDR3 has 14 residues. From germline, CDR1 is SGDLS and CDR2 YYNGEE. The DNA of the CDR3 is TGTGCCAGCAGCGAGGGACAGCCTAATGAAAAACTGTTTTTT. This gives the protein CASSEGQPNEKLFF.

V usage is TRBV7-2 and J usage is TRBJ2-3; 9 bases line up with TRBD2. The germline V gene has CDR1 SGHTA and CDR2 FQGNSA. This CDR3 has 17 residues. Trimming at V came to 8 bases and at J to 4 bases, leaving 16 bases not matched to a gene. DNA for the CDR3: TGTGCCAGCCCACCGGGACGTAGCGGGAGCGCGCCAGATACGCAGTATTTT. It specifies CASPPGRSGSAPDTQYF.

The chain has TRBV29-1 and TRBJ2-2, with 9 bases matching TRBD1. This CDR3 comprises 13 residues. From germline, CDR1 is SQVTM and CDR2 ANQGSEA. With 7 bases clipped from V and 5 bases from J, the junction kept 5 bases outside the gene matches. The CDR3 bases are TGCAGCGCCCAGACAGGGGGGACCGGGGAGCTGTTTTTT. The encoded protein is CSAQTGGTGELFF.

The chain joins TRBV11-3 to TRBJ2-1; D is uncertain. V was shortened by 5 bases and J by 0 bases, with 14 bases between the two germline ends. Germline V lookup: CDR1 SGHNT, CDR2 YENEEA. CDR3 length equals 16 residues. CDR3 in amino acids: CASSLKGQSSYNEQFF. Written as DNA, the CDR3 is TGTGCCAGCAGCCTAAAAGGGCAGAGCTCCTACAATGAGCAGTTCTTC. Using reference TRBV11-3 and TRBJ2-1 for the parts outside the CDR3, the full variable domain is EAGVVQSPRYKIIEKKQPVAFWCNPISGHNTLYWYLQNLGQGPELLIRYENEEAVDDSQLPKDRFSAERLKGVDSTLKIQPAELGDSAVYLCASSLKGQSSYNEQFFGPGTRLTVL.

V is TRBV7-2 and J is TRBJ2-1, with D possibly being TRBD2 (5 bases). CDR3 length: 14 amino acids. Germline CDR1 and CDR2: SGHTA and FQGNSA. V lost 5 bases, J lost 10 bases, and 18 bases lay in between. CDR3 protein: CASSPLGLLREQFF. CDR3 nucleotide sequence: TGTGCCAGCAGCCCCCTCGGACTGCTCCGGGAGCAGTTCTTC.

The rearrangement joins TRBV25-1 to TRBJ1-1; tentative D call: TRBD1 (6 bases). The CDR3 is 14 residues long. CDR1 and CDR2 (germline): MGHDK, SYGVNS. Trimming removed 2 bases from V and 6 bases from J, with 13 bases in between. In nucleotides, the CDR3 is TGTGCCAGCAGTGAAGACGGGGGCTTCGCTGAAGCTTTCTTT. This codes for CASSEDGGFAEAFF.

J is TRBJ2-1 and V is TRBV11-2; TRBD1 or TRBD2 may be the D gene (5 bases each). CDR3 length equals 14 residues. CDR1 and CDR2 from the germline V gene are SGHAT and FQNNGV. Trimming shortened V by 8 bases and J by 7 bases, and 18 bases separated the two germline ends. CDR3 loop: CASGRDLPGNEQFF. The DNA for the CDR3 is TGTGCCAGCGGACGGGACCTCCCGGGGAATGAGCAGTTCTTC. The full variable domain, completed using reference TRBV11-2 and TRBJ2-1, is EAGVAQSPRYKIIEKRQSVAFWCNPISGHATLYWYQQILGQGPKLLIQFQNNGVVDDSQLPKDRFSAERLKGVDSTLKIQPAKLEDSAVYLCASGRDLPGNEQFFGPGTRLTVL.

This rearrangement joins TRBV4-3 to TRBJ2-3; a weak D match, TRBD2 (5 bases). V was trimmed by 0 bases and J by 2 bases, leaving 15 bases between them. The CDR3 is made up of 17 amino acids. CDR1 is LGHNA and CDR2 is YSLEER in the germline V gene. As DNA, the CDR3 is TGCGCCAGCAGCCAAGATGTAACAACCGGGATCACAGATACGCAGTATTTT. Translated: CASSQDVTTGITDTQYF.

The chain is built from TRBV6-5 and TRBJ1-1, with D tentatively TRBD1 (6 bases). There are 13 residues in the CDR3. V lost 6 bases and J 5 bases, leaving 13 bases between the germline ends. Germline CDR1 and CDR2: MNHEY and SVGAGI. CDR3 sequence reads: CASRIQGETEAFF. The CDR3 nucleotides are TGTGCCAGCAGGATACAGGGTGAAACTGAAGCTTTCTTT.

The gene calls are TRBV5-6 and TRBJ2-5, with 9 bases aligning to TRBD2. Per germline, CDR1 SGHDT and CDR2 YYEEEE. V gave up 4 bases and J gave up 1 base; unmatched junction bases: 8. The CDR3 length is 16 residues. The CDR3 sequence is CASSGKAGGPQETQYF. DNA of the CDR3: TGTGCCAGCAGCGGGAAAGCGGGGGGCCCCCAAGAGACCCAGTACTTC. The full variable domain, in which reference TRBV5-6 and TRBJ2-5 provide the parts outside the CDR3, is DAGVTQSPTHLIKTRGQQVTLRCSPKSGHDTVSWYQQALGQGPQFIFQYYEEEERQRGNFPDRFSGHQFPNYSSELNVNALLLGDSALYLCASSGKAGGPQETQYFGPGTRLLVL.

CDR3 sequence: CASSALGGGSGANVLTF. The DNA of the CDR3 is TGTGCCAGCAGCGCCCTAGGGGGGGGCTCTGGGGCCAACGTCCTGACTTTC. The chain recombines TRBV9 with TRBJ2-6; D may be TRBD2 (7 bases). The CDR3 runs 17 residues. Looked up from germline, CDR1 is SGDLS and CDR2 is YYNGEE. Trimming took 3 bases from V and 0 from J, leaving 13 bases between them.

The V and J genes are TRBV11-2 and TRBJ1-1; the D is unclear. From germline, CDR1 is SGHAT and CDR2 FQNNGV. Trimming cost V 5 bases and J 8 bases, with 15 bases left between them. The CDR3 covers 13 residues. The CDR3 region has the DNA TGTGCCAGCAGCCCCTTGGGGTTAGAGGAAGCTTTCTTT. This translates into CASSPLGLEEAFF.